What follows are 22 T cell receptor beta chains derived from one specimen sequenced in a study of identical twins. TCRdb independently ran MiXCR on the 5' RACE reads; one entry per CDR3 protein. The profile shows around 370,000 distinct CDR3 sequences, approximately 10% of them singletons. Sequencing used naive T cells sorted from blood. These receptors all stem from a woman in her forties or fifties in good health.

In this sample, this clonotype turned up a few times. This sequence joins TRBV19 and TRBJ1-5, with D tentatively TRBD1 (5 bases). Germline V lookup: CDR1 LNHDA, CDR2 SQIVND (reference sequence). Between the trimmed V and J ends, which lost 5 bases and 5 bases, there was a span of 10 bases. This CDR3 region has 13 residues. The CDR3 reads CASSLRVHQPQHF. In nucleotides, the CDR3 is TGTGCCAGTAGTCTCAGGGTCCATCAGCCCCAGCATTTT.

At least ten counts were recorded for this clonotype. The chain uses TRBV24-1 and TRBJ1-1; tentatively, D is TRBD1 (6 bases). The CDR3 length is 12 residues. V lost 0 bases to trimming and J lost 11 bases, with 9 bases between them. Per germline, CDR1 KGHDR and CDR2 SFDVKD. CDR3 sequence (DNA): TGTGCCACCAGTGATTTGCAGGGGAGGGCTTTCTTT. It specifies CATSDLQGRAFF.

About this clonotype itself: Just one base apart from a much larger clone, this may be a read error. This CDR3 reads CASRRTSGDRNEQLF. DNA for the CDR3: TGCGCCAGCAGGCGGACTAGCGGGGACCGAAATGAGCAGTTGTTC. The chain is built from TRBV4-1 and TRBJ2-1, with 12 nucleotides matching TRBD2. In germline, CDR1 is MGHRA, CDR2 YSYEKL. CDR3 length: 15 amino acids.

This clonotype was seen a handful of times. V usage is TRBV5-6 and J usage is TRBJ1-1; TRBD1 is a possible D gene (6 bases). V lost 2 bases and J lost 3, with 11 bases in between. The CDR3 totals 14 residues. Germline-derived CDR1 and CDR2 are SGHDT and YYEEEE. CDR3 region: CASSFWGAYTEAFF. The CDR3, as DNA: TGTGCCAGCAGCTTTTGGGGGGCCTACACTGAAGCTTTCTTT.

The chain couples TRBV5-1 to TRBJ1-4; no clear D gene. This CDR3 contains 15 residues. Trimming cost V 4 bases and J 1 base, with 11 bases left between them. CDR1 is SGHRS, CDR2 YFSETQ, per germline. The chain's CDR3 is CASSPLAGTNEKLFF. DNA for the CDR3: TGCGCCAGCAGCCCCTTGGCGGGAACTAATGAAAAACTGTTTTTT. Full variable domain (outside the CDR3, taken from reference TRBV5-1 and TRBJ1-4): KAGVTQTPRYLIKTRGQQVTLSCSPISGHRSVSWYQQTPGQGLQFLFEYFSETQRNKGNFPGRFSGRQFSNSRSEMNVSTLELGDSALYLCASSPLAGTNEKLFFGSGTQLSVL.

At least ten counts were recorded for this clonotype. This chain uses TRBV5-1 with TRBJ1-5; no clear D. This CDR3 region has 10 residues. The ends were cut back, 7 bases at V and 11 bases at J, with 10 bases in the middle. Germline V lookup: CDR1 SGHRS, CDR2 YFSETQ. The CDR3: CASAGLAQHF. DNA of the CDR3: TGCGCCAGCGCCGGTCTAGCCCAGCATTTT.

The CDR3 coding sequence is TGCGCCAGCAGCTCGATCCAGGGGACAGATACGCAGTATTTT. Residues: CASSSIQGTDTQYF. The genes are TRBV5-1 and TRBJ2-3; the D gene is possibly TRBD1 (6 bases). Deletions cut 3 bases from V and 3 bases from J, with 11 bases between. Germline lookup yields CDR1 SGHRS and CDR2 YFSETQ. The CDR3 covers 14 residues. The full variable domain, its missing parts supplied by reference TRBV5-1 and TRBJ2-3, is KAGVTQTPRYLIKTRGQQVTLSCSPISGHRSVSWYQQTPGQGLQFLFEYFSETQRNKGNFPGRFSGRQFSNSRSEMNVSTLELGDSALYLCASSSIQGTDTQYFGPGTRLTVL.

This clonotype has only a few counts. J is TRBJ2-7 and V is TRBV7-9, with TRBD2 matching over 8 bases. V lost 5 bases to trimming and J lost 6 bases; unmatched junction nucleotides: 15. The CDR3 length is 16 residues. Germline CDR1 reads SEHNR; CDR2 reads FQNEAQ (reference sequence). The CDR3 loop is CASSIGGGLGSAEQYF. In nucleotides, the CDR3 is TGTGCCAGCAGCATCGGGGGGGGACTAGGGTCGGCCGAGCAGTACTTC.

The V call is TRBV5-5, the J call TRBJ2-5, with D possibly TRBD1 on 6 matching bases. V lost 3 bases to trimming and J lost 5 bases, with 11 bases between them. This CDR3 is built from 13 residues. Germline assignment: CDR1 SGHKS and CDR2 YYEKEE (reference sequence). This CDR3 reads CASSYQGFETQYF. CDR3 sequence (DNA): TGTGCCAGCAGCTACCAGGGGTTTGAGACCCAGTACTTC.

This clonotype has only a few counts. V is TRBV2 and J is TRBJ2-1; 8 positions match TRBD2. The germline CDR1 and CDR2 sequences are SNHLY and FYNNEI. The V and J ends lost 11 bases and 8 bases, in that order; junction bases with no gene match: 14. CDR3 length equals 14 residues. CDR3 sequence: CAAPLAEPGDEQFF. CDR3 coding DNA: TGTGCCGCCCCACTAGCGGAGCCGGGAGATGAGCAGTTCTTC.

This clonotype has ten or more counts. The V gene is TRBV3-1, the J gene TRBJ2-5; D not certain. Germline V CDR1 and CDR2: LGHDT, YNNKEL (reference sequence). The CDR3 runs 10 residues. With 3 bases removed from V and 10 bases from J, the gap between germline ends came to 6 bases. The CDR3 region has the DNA TGTGCCAGCAGCCAGGAAGTCCAGTACTTC. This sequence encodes CASSQEVQYF.

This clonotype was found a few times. The CDR3 DNA reads as TGCGCCAGCAGCCAAGTAAAAGGGGGCCCTTCACCCCTCCACTTT. The encoded protein is CASSQVKGGPSPLHF. V usage is TRBV4-1 and J usage is TRBJ1-6; 7 nucleotides line up with TRBD1. Losses at the gene ends were 1 base for V and 9 bases for J; bases not matched to a gene: 6. Looked up from germline, CDR1 is MGHRA and CDR2 is YSYEKL. The CDR3 consists of 15 residues.

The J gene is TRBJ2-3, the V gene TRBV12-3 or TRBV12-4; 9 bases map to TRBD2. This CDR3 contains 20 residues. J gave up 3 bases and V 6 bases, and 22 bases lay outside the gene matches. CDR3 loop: CASRPNVTGVAGEMTDTQYF. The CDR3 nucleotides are TGTGCCAGCAGACCCAACGTTACCGGGGTAGCGGGAGAAATGACAGATACGCAGTATTTT.

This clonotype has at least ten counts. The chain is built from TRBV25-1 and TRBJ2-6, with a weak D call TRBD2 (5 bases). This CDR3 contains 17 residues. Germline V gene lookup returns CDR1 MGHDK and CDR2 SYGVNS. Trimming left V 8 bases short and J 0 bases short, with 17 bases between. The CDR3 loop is CASVYEGAGSGANVLTF. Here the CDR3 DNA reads TGTGCCAGCGTCTATGAGGGAGCCGGCTCTGGGGCCAACGTCCTGACTTTC. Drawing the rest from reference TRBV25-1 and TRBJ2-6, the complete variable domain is EADIYQTPRYLVIGTGKKITLECSQTMGHDKMYWYQQDPGMELHLIHYSYGVNSTEKGDLSSESTVSRIRTEHFPLTLESARPSHTSQYLCASVYEGAGSGANVLTFGAGSRLTVL.

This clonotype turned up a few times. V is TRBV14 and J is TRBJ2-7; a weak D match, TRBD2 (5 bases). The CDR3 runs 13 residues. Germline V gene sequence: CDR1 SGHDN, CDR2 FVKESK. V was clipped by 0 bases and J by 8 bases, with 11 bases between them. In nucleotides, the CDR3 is TGTGCCAGCAGCCAAGATGCGGGTAAACAGCAGTACTTC. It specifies CASSQDAGKQQYF.

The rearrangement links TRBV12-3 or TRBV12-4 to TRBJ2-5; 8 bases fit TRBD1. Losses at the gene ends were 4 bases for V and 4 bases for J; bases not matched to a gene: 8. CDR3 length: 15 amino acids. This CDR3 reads CASSSRTGPVETQYF. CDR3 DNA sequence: TGTGCCAGCAGTTCGCGGACAGGGCCTGTAGAGACCCAGTACTTC.

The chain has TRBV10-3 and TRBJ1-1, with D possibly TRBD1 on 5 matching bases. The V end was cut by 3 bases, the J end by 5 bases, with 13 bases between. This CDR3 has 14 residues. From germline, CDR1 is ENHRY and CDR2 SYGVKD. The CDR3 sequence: CAISEGAGGTEAFF. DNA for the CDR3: TGTGCCATCAGTGAAGGGGCAGGTGGGACTGAAGCTTTCTTT.

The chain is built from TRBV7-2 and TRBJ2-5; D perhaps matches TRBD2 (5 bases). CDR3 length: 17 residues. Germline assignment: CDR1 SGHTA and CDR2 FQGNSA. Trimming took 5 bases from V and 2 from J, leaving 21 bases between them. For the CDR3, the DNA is TGTGCCAGCAGCCAAGAAGTAGAGGGATACGTACAAGAGACCCAGTACTTC. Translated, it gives CASSQEVEGYVQETQYF.

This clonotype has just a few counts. The CDR3 loop reads CASSNPGQRVYEQYF. The CDR3 nucleotides read TGTGCCAGCAGTAACCCAGGTCAAAGGGTCTACGAGCAGTACTTC. The chain links TRBV12-3 or TRBV12-4 to TRBJ2-7; no clear D. Trimming pared 5 bases from V and 3 bases from J, leaving 17 bases between. CDR3 length: 15 amino acids.

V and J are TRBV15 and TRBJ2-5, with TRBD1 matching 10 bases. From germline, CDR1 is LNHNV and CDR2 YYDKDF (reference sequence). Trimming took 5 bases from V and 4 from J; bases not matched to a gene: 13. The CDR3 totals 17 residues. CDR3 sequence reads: CATSRSRGTGVRETQYF. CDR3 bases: TGTGCCACCAGCCGAAGCCGGGGGACAGGGGTTCGAGAGACCCAGTACTTC.

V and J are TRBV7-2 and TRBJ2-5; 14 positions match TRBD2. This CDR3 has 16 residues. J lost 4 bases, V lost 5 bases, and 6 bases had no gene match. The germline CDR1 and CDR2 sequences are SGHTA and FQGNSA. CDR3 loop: CASSRLAGGPGETQYF. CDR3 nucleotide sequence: TGTGCCAGCAGCCGACTAGCGGGAGGGCCTGGAGAGACCCAGTACTTC.

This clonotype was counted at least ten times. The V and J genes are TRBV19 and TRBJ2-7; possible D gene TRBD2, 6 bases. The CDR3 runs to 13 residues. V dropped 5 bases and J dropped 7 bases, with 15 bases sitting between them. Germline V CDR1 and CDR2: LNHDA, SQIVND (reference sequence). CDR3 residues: CASSPRGNGEQYF. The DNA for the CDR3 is TGTGCCAGTAGTCCCCGGGGGAATGGGGAGCAGTACTTC. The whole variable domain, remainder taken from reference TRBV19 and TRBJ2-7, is DGGITQSPKYLFRKEGQNVTLSCEQNLNHDAMYWYRQDPGQGLRLIYYSQIVNDFQKGDIAEGYSVSREKKESFPLTVTSAQKNPTAFYLCASSPRGNGEQYFGPGTRLTVT.